The 20 T cell receptor beta chains below were found in one sample sequenced in a study of blood T cell repertoires in COVID-19. TCRdb keeps only in-frame clones here, not all; method: immunoSEQ multiplex PCR. The table shows fewer than 300,000 clones, with 85% to 90% occurring only once. The sample consisted of PBMCs or T cells enriched from blood (not recorded which). Receptors were obtained from a man between 40 and 49 years old who had recovered from COVID-19.

The V call is TRBV3-1 (or the pseudogene TRBV3-2), the J call TRBJ2-7; 7 nucleotides line up with TRBD1. CDR3 length equals 16 residues. V dropped 1 base and J dropped 0; count of bases not matched to a gene: 6. Germline V CDR1 and CDR2: LGHDT, YNNKEL (reference sequence). The CDR3 spells CASSQVTGAFSYEQYF. As DNA, the CDR3 is TGTGCCAGCAGCCAAGTAACAGGGGCCTTCTCCTACGAGCAGTACTTC.

This chain links TRBV7-9 with TRBJ2-7, with a possible D match to TRBD1 (6 bases). CDR3 length: 14 residues. V was cut by 2 bases and J by 4 bases, with 12 bases left in between. CDR1 SEHNR and CDR2 FQNEAQ come from the germline V gene (reference sequence). The chain's CDR3 is CASSLSRGGYEQYF. The CDR3 DNA sequence: TGTGCCAGCAGCTTATCCAGGGGTGGGTACGAGCAGTACTTC.

This clone was detected only once. The chain uses TRBV9 and TRBJ2-3, with 7 bases identical to TRBD1. V lost 4 bases, J lost 0 bases, and 17 bases stayed unmatched. Germline V gene lookup returns CDR1 SGDLS and CDR2 YYNGEE. The CDR3 is 19 residues long. CDR3 sequence (DNA): TGTGCCAGCAGCATTTTCGGACAGGCCGGGGTCTCTAGCACAGATACGCAGTATTTT. This codes for CASSIFGQAGVSSTDTQYF.

The rearrangement joins TRBV18 to TRBJ2-3; D may be TRBD2 (6 bases). The CDR3 spans 15 residues. Germline loops: CDR1 KGHSH, CDR2 LQKENI. V lost 4 bases and J lost 0, with 11 bases in between. This CDR3 reads CASSRSGGSTDTQYF. The CDR3 DNA follows: TGTGCCAGCTCACGCTCCGGGGGAAGCACAGATACGCAGTATTTT.

J is TRBJ2-7 and V is TRBV3-1 (or the pseudogene TRBV3-2), with 10 bases identical to TRBD2. Unmatched junction bases numbered 7, after V lost 1 base and J lost 1 base. The V gene's germline CDR1 is LGHDT and CDR2 YNNKEL (reference sequence). The CDR3 spans 17 residues. CDR3 residues: CASSQGAGLAPSYEQYF. Written as DNA, the CDR3 is TGTGCCAGCAGCCAAGGCGCGGGACTAGCGCCGTCCTACGAGCAGTACTTC.

V and J are TRBV5-4 and TRBJ1-1; D not certain. CDR1 SGHNT and CDR2 YYREEE come from the germline V gene (reference sequence). CDR3 length: 14 residues. Trimming removed 0 bases at V and 4 bases at J, with 10 bases between. The CDR3 nucleotides read TGTGCCAGCAGCTTGGATGCTGCGGGCACTGAAGCTTTCTTT. It codes for CASSLDAAGTEAFF.

The sample holds one count of this clone. The rearrangement joins TRBV6-5 to TRBJ1-1; TRBD1 agrees at 8 bases. CDR3 length: 15 residues. Germline CDR1 reads MNHEY; CDR2 reads SVGAGI. V trimming: 6 bases; J trimming: 1 base; junction bases outside the gene matches: 7. The CDR3 sequence is CASSLWTGRNTEAFF. As DNA, the CDR3 is TGTGCCAGCAGCCTCTGGACAGGGCGGAACACTGAAGCTTTCTTT.

V and J are TRBV10-3 and TRBJ2-3; a weak D match, TRBD2 (6 bases). Germline V gene sequence: CDR1 ENHRY, CDR2 SYGVKD. Trimming shortened V by 4 bases and J by 6 bases, and 20 bases separated the two germline ends. The CDR3 runs to 16 residues. CDR3 region: CAISVGDLAGSDTQYF. As DNA, the CDR3 is TGTGCCATCAGTGTTGGTGATCTGGCGGGAAGCGATACGCAGTATTTT.

The chain has TRBV9 and TRBJ2-3; 8 bases match TRBD2. V dropped 3 bases and J dropped 0; count of bases not matched to a gene: 3. Germline V lookup: CDR1 SGDLS, CDR2 YYNGEE. CDR3 size: 15 residues. The CDR3 region is CASSGGLGSTDTQYF. The CDR3 nucleotides are TGTGCCAGCAGCGGGGGACTAGGGAGCACAGATACGCAGTATTTT.

J is TRBJ2-5 and V is TRBV7-8, with 8 bases aligning to TRBD1. Germline CDR1 is SGHVS and CDR2 is FQNEAQ. This CDR3 is 13 amino acids long. Trimming took 5 bases from V and 5 from J; bases not matched to a gene: 4. CDR3 amino acids: CASSTDRAETQYF. CDR3 sequence (DNA): TGTGCCAGCAGCACGGACAGGGCTGAGACCCAGTACTTC.

This rearrangement joins TRBV18 to TRBJ2-2, with D perhaps TRBD1 (6 bases). The V gene's germline CDR1 is KGHSH and CDR2 LQKENI. The germline V and J ends were trimmed by 2 bases and 8 bases, with 9 bases remaining between them. The CDR3 runs to 13 residues. DNA of the CDR3: TGTGCCAGCTCACCAACAGGGTCTGGGGAGCTGTTTTTT. This codes for CASSPTGSGELFF.

The chain carries TRBV7-9 and TRBJ1-6; 7 bases fit TRBD1. The CDR3 consists of 15 residues. The germline gives CDR1 SEHNR, CDR2 FQNEAQ (reference sequence). V shed 5 bases and J 7 bases; nucleotides not matched to a gene: 8. As DNA, the CDR3 is TGTGCCAGCAGCCACGACAGGGCTCTCAATTCACCCCTCCACTTT. It codes for CASSHDRALNSPLHF.

The chain combines TRBV6-5 with TRBJ1-1; 8 bases fit TRBD1. Per the germline V gene, CDR1 is MNHEY and CDR2 is SVGAGI. The CDR3 has 15 residues. V lost 4 bases and J lost 0; bases outside the gene matches: 4. The chain's CDR3 is CASSSRGRLNTEAFF. CDR3 bases: TGTGCCAGCAGTTCCAGGGGGCGCCTGAACACTGAAGCTTTCTTT.

This rearrangement joins TRBV7-2 to TRBJ1-2; D not certain. Germline V gene sequence: CDR1 SGHTA, CDR2 FQGNSA. Trimming took off 5 bases at V and 8 bases at J, with 21 bases between the two ends. The CDR3 sequence is 15 residues long. CDR3 nucleotide sequence: TGTGCCAGCAGCCGTACTCGTGGCGGGCTAGAAGGCTACACCTTC. Protein: CASSRTRGGLEGYTF.

This sequence joins TRBV4-3 and TRBJ2-5, with 10 nucleotides matching TRBD1. Unmatched junction bases numbered 5, after V lost 2 bases and J lost 5 bases. Germline CDR1 reads LGHNA; CDR2 reads YSLEER. This CDR3 has 15 amino acids. The CDR3 DNA reads TGCGCCAGCAGCCAACTGACAGGGGGCGCGGAGACCCAGTACTTC. The encoded protein is CASSQLTGGAETQYF.

V and J are TRBV7-3 and TRBJ2-1; TRBD1 matches at 8 bases. Germline CDR1 reads SGHTA; CDR2 reads FQGTGA. The CDR3 has 15 residues. V trimming: 3 bases; J trimming: 6 bases; junction bases outside the gene matches: 7. CDR3 DNA sequence: TGTGCCAGCAGCTTGACAGGGGATTCGTTCAATGAGCAGTTCTTC. This codes for CASSLTGDSFNEQFF.

The chain carries TRBV14 and TRBJ2-1; 8 nucleotides align to TRBD2. This CDR3 spans 16 amino acids. The V gene's germline CDR1 is SGHDN and CDR2 FVKESK. J gave up 3 bases and V 3 bases, and 7 bases lay outside the gene matches. The CDR3 protein is CASSQLAGTVYNEQFF. In nucleotides, the CDR3 is TGTGCCAGCAGCCAGTTAGCGGGGACGGTCTACAATGAGCAGTTCTTC. Complete variable domain (other parts from reference TRBV14 and TRBJ2-1): EAGVTQFPSHSVIEKGQTVTLRCDPISGHDNLYWYRRVMGKEIKFLLHFVKESKQDESGMPNNRFLAERTGGTYSTLKVQPAELEDSGVYFCASSQLAGTVYNEQFFGPGTRLTVL.

CDR3 region: CASIRTVPNTEAFF. CDR3 nucleotide sequence: TGTGCCAGCATCCGGACAGTGCCGAACACTGAAGCTTTCTTT. V is TRBV2 and J is TRBJ1-1; maybe TRBD1 (6 bases). The CDR3 totals 14 residues. The germline CDR1 and CDR2 sequences are SNHLY and FYNNEI. V lost 7 bases and J 1 base, leaving 13 bases between the germline ends.

The chain is built from TRBV18 and TRBJ2-5; 9 bases are shared with TRBD1. Germline V gene data show CDR1 as KGHSH and CDR2 as LQKENI. V shed 6 bases, J shed 4 bases, and the junction held 9 bases outside the gene matches. This CDR3 comprises 15 residues. The CDR3 is CASSTGQGMGETQYF. The CDR3 bases are TGTGCCAGCTCGACGGGACAGGGAATGGGAGAGACCCAGTACTTC.

J is TRBJ2-3 and V is TRBV11-2; TRBD2 matches at 7 bases. Germline V gene lookup returns CDR1 SGHAT and CDR2 FQNNGV. The CDR3 is 19 residues long. Trimming took 1 base from V and 3 from J; bases not matched to a gene: 16. The CDR3 DNA reads TGTGCCAGCAGCTTAGCAGGAGTGTGGGAGGGGCTAAGGACAGATACGCAGTATTTT. Translated: CASSLAGVWEGLRTDTQYF.